The 15 T cell receptor beta chains listed next were all sequenced from one sample in a study of vaccination effects on CD4 cells after COVID-19. Investigators separated out CD4+ T cells once 10 days of culture had passed. The participants, recipients of two vaccine doses, got either BNT162b2 or mRNA-1273. These receptors have no known antigen. Assay: immunoSEQ multiplex PCR; the TCRdb copy retains only in-frame clones and omits some. This table has fewer than 75,000 clones, approximately 79% appearing once. This sample comprised CD4+ T cells from PBMCs cultured without peptide, obtained after COVID-19 vaccination. Receptor source: a human donor who received a COVID-19 vaccine.

The J gene is TRBJ2-4, the V gene TRBV6-2 or TRBV6-3; 9 bases are shared with TRBD1. The ends lost 6 bases at V and 2 bases at J; junction bases unmatched: 8. Germline V gene lookup returns CDR1 MNHEY and CDR2 SVGEGT. The CDR3 spans 16 residues. CDR3 coding DNA: TGTGCCAGCAGCCGAGGGACAGGGAATTCCAAAAACATTCAGTACTTC. It specifies CASSRGTGNSKNIQYF.

The chain couples TRBV5-1 to TRBJ2-4; D may be TRBD2 (5 bases). CDR3 size: 15 residues. The germline V gene has CDR1 SGHRS and CDR2 YFSETQ. Trimming removed 0 bases at V and 2 bases at J, with 9 bases between. The CDR3 sequence is CASSLATGTKNIQYF. CDR3 nucleotides: TGCGCCAGCAGCTTGGCTACGGGAACCAAAAACATTCAGTACTTC.

CDR3 region: CASRKQGSVETQYF. CDR3 DNA: TGTGCCAGCAGGAAACAGGGGTCCGTGGAGACCCAGTACTTC. This chain links TRBV2 with TRBJ2-5, with TRBD1 matching over 7 bases. The CDR3 totals 14 residues. Germline V gene data show CDR1 as SNHLY and CDR2 as FYNNEI. V shed 6 bases and J 5 bases; nucleotides not matched to a gene: 9.

The chain recombines TRBV18 with TRBJ2-5; 8 bases agree with TRBD1. V lost 8 bases to trimming and J lost 4 bases; unmatched junction nucleotides: 6. Germline values: CDR1 KGHSH, CDR2 LQKENI. CDR3 size: 13 residues. The chain's CDR3 is CASAQGAGETQYF. In nucleotides, the CDR3 is TGTGCCAGCGCGCAGGGGGCTGGAGAGACCCAGTACTTC.

The chain combines TRBV5-1 with TRBJ2-1, with 14 bases that match TRBD2. The CDR3 extends over 18 amino acids. Trimming cost V 4 bases and J 3 bases; bases outside gene matches: 9. Germline CDR1 reads SGHRS; CDR2 reads YFSETQ. The CDR3 nucleotides are TGCGCCAGCAGCCCCGACACCGGACTAGCGGGGGGCTACAATGAGCAGTTCTTC. Translated, it gives CASSPDTGLAGGYNEQFF.

The rearrangement joins TRBV7-2 to TRBJ1-2, with 12 bases that match TRBD1. The J segment lost 0 bases and the V segment lost 4 bases, leaving 6 bases of the junction unmatched. Germline CDR1 is SGHTA and CDR2 is FQGNSA. CDR3 length: 17 amino acids. The CDR3 DNA sequence: TGTGCCAGCAGCTCCCGGGACAGGGGGCTAGCTAACTATGGCTACACCTTC. It specifies CASSSRDRGLANYGYTF.

This chain uses TRBV7-8 with TRBJ1-2; D gene unclear. CDR1 is SGHVS and CDR2 is FQNEAQ in the germline V gene. The CDR3 has 13 residues. V lost 1 base and J lost 4, with 7 bases in between. CDR3 in DNA: TGTGCCAGCAGCTTAGAACAGAGCTATGGCTACACCTTC. This codes for CASSLEQSYGYTF.

V is TRBV7-9 and J is TRBJ1-6, with 7 bases lining up with TRBD1. CDR1 is SEHNR, CDR2 FQNEAQ, per germline (reference sequence). The CDR3 has 17 amino acids. The V and J ends lost 5 bases and 7 bases, in that order; junction bases with no gene match: 14. In DNA form, the CDR3 reads TGTGCCAGCAGCCGGAGAGGGACACAGGGGTCGAATTCACCCCTCCACTTT. Translating gives CASSRRGTQGSNSPLHF.

This chain connects TRBV28 to TRBJ2-2; D tentatively reads TRBD1 or TRBD2 (5 bases each). The CDR3 is 15 residues long. The germline V gene has CDR1 MDHEN and CDR2 SYDVKM. V was clipped by 8 bases and J by 5 bases, with 18 bases between them. The CDR3 DNA sequence: TGTGCCAGCTTTAGGGACGGTGTGAGAACCGGGGAGCTGTTTTTT. Its translation: CASFRDGVRTGELFF.

The chain is built from TRBV9 and TRBJ2-2, with D possibly matching TRBD1 (5 bases). In germline, CDR1 is SGDLS, CDR2 YYNGEE. The germline V and J ends were trimmed by 2 bases and 2 bases, with 13 bases remaining between them. This CDR3 is built from 16 residues. CDR3 bases: TGTGCCAGCAGCGTTGCAGGGAACTCCAACACCGGGGAGCTGTTTTTT. Protein sequence: CASSVAGNSNTGELFF.

This clone was picked up a small number of times. The genes are TRBV5-5 and TRBJ1-6; no clear D. Trimming left V 1 base short and J 6 bases short, with 11 bases between. This CDR3 region has 15 residues. Looked up from germline, CDR1 is SGHKS and CDR2 is YYEKEE (reference sequence). The DNA for the CDR3 is TGTGCCAGCAGCTTGTATGAGGGCCTTAATTCACCCCTCCACTTT. This encodes CASSLYEGLNSPLHF.

In this sample, this clone turned up a few times. In nucleotides, the CDR3 is TGTGCCAGTACCAACCGACCCAATCTGGGCGGGGAGCTGTTTTTT. Its protein product is CASTNRPNLGGELFF. The rearrangement uses TRBV19 and TRBJ2-2; no clear D gene. The ends were cut back, 7 bases at V and 7 bases at J, with 19 bases in the middle. CDR1 and CDR2 from the germline V gene are LNHDA and SQIVND (reference sequence). CDR3 length: 15 amino acids. The variable domain in full, with the rest retrieved from reference TRBV19 and TRBJ2-2, is DGGITQSPKYLFRKEGQNVTLSCEQNLNHDAMYWYRQDPGQGLRLIYYSQIVNDFQKGDIAEGYSVSREKKESFPLTVTSAQKNPTAFYLCASTNRPNLGGELFFGEGSRLTVL.

The genes are TRBV15 and TRBJ1-4, with D possibly being TRBD1 (5 bases). The germline V and J ends were trimmed by 0 bases and 7 bases, with 12 bases remaining between them. This CDR3 is 15 amino acids long. CDR1 is LNHNV, CDR2 YYDKDF, per germline (reference sequence). CDR3 region: CATSRDLSGGEKLFF. The CDR3 nucleotides read TGTGCCACCAGCAGAGATTTGTCGGGGGGTGAAAAACTGTTTTTT.

Only a few counts were recorded for this clone. The rearrangement uses TRBV10-3 and TRBJ2-5, with D perhaps matching TRBD1 (6 bases). Germline CDR1 and CDR2: ENHRY and SYGVKD. V shed 6 bases and J shed 4 bases, with 9 bases lying between them. The CDR3 sequence is 12 residues long. The CDR3 DNA follows: TGTGCCATCAGGGGCAGGGGAGAGACCCAGTACTTC. Residues: CAIRGRGETQYF.

The V gene is TRBV2, the J gene TRBJ2-1, with unresolved D. From germline, CDR1 is SNHLY and CDR2 FYNNEI. Trimming took 1 base from V and 10 from J, leaving 14 bases between them. The CDR3 is 14 amino acids. The CDR3 region has the DNA TGTGCCAGCAGTGAAGTACGAGTACCCACGGAGCAGTTCTTC. Translating gives CASSEVRVPTEQFF.